This T cell receptor beta chain was identified during a study of OX40 agonist ivuxolimab in advanced cancers. In the study overall: Patients received intravenous ivuxolimab every 2 weeks at 0.01 to 10 mg/kg. The eligibility criteria allowed prior anti-PD-1, anti-PD-L1 or anti-CTLA-4 therapy, and 40% had some. Patients in dose escalation had liver, melanoma, kidney or head and neck cancers. Findings of the study overall: The study did not work out the antigen specificity of the expanded peripheral T cells.

Germline assignment: CDR1 SNHLY and CDR2 FYNNEI. J lost 1 base, V lost 3 bases, and 5 bases had no gene match. The CDR3 extends over 15 amino acids. The protocol was immunoSEQ multiplex PCR, while the TCRdb copy is restricted to in-frame clones and leaves out a portion. The sample gives 75,000 to 90,000 clones, roughly nine tenths of which show up once; more than 7.5% is in the top ten. Concerning this clone: Its antigen is undetermined.

The receptor was derived from an adult with an advanced solid tumor such as melanoma, head and neck, liver or kidney cancer. Material: CD4+ or CD8+ T cells sorted from blood, obtained in a trial of the OX40 agonist ivuxolimab. The J gene is TRBJ2-5, the V gene TRBV2; TRBD2 matches 7 bases. The CDR3 sequence: CASSEEVAGQETQYF. CDR3 DNA: TGTGCCAGCAGTGAGGAGGTAGCGGGCCAAGAGACCCAGTACTTC. Full variable domain (missing parts from reference TRBV2 and TRBJ2-5): EPEVTQTPSHQVTQMGQEVILRCVPISNHLYFYWYRQILGQKVEFLVSFYNNEISEKSEIFDDQFSVERPDGSNFTLKIRSTKLEDSAMYFCASSEEVAGQETQYFGPGTRLLVL.